Presented here are 18 T cell receptor beta chains from one specimen sequenced in a study of T cells after posttransplantation cyclophosphamide (dated by TCRdb to about 2016). Preparation of the library involved the immunoSEQ multiplex PCR assay. This is the immuneACCESS table as TCRdb keeps it, with only in-frame sequences that have V and J called. A part of the clones is gone; compared with another copy, unresolved V genes explain less than half, and the rest is unexplained. For this sample, over 45,000 clones appear and none is a singleton. Of the sample, roughly 2.2% falls within the top ten clones. Sequenced: PBMCs. The origin of the receptors is a man aged 35 to 55 in good health, CMV-negative, and a related stem cell transplant donor.

This clone was observed many times. V is TRBV4-2 and J is TRBJ1-2; 7 positions match TRBD1. Trimming at V came to 5 bases and at J to 0 bases, leaving 6 bases not matched to a gene. This CDR3 has 15 amino acids. The germline CDR1 and CDR2 sequences are LGHNA and YNFKEQ. The CDR3 protein is CASSYRQGSNYGYTF. For the CDR3, the DNA is TGTGCCAGCAGCTACCGACAGGGATCTAACTATGGCTACACCTTC.

This clone was recorded at least ten times. The chain couples TRBV10-3 to TRBJ2-7, with D perhaps TRBD2 (6 bases). CDR3 length: 12 residues. Per the germline V gene, CDR1 is ENHRY and CDR2 is SYGVKD. Trimming shortened V by 4 bases and J by 9 bases, and 13 bases separated the two germline ends. The CDR3 nucleotides are TGTGCCATCAGTGCGGGAGTTTGGGGGCAGTACTTC. Translating gives CAISAGVWGQYF.

This clone was counted at least ten times. The chain joins TRBV4-2 to TRBJ1-1; D unclear. There are 13 residues in the CDR3. The V gene's germline CDR1 is LGHNA and CDR2 YNFKEQ. Trimming took off 0 bases at V and 4 bases at J, with 6 bases between the two ends. The CDR3: CASSQDGFTEAFF. In DNA, the CDR3 is TGTGCCAGCAGCCAAGACGGGTTCACTGAAGCTTTCTTT.

This clone was detected ten times or more. The CDR3 spells CASSEGRGNTEAFF. DNA for the CDR3: TGTGCCAGCAGTGAAGGGAGGGGAAACACTGAAGCTTTCTTT. This chain joins TRBV6-4 and TRBJ1-1, with D perhaps matching TRBD1 (5 bases). The germline V gene has CDR1 MRHNA and CDR2 SNTAGT. The CDR3 has 14 amino acids. Trimming took off 3 bases at V and 2 bases at J, with 10 bases between the two ends.

This clone was seen repeatedly, ten times or more. V is TRBV7-9 and J is TRBJ1-5, with 7 bases matching TRBD1. V lost 5 bases and J lost 8; bases outside the gene matches: 6. The CDR3 extends over 13 amino acids. Germline lookup yields CDR1 SEHNR and CDR2 FQNEAQ (reference sequence). CDR3 coding DNA: TGTGCCAGCAGCATGACAGGGAATGAGCCCCAGCATTTT. This translates into CASSMTGNEPQHF.

Ten or more counts support this clone. The chain uses TRBV4-3 and TRBJ1-2, with D possibly matching TRBD1 (5 bases). The V and J ends lost 1 base and 0 bases respectively, with 12 bases between them. The CDR3 is made up of 16 amino acids. Germline assignment: CDR1 LGHNA and CDR2 YSLEER. CDR3 nucleotide sequence: TGCGCCAGCAGCCAAGCCCGGACAACCCCTAACTATGGCTACACCTTC. It translates to CASSQARTTPNYGYTF.

This clone has ten or more counts. The chain is built from TRBV11-2 and TRBJ2-7; the D gene is possibly TRBD1 (6 bases). The CDR3 contains 15 residues. Germline CDR1 reads SGHAT; CDR2 reads FQNNGV. Trimming left V 7 bases short and J 3 bases short, with 19 bases between. CDR3 sequence (DNA): TGTGCCAGCAACGGCCGGGACACCCATTTCTACGAGCAGTACTTC. Amino acids: CASNGRDTHFYEQYF.

This clone has a handful of counts. This chain joins TRBV25-1 and TRBJ2-5; D is undetermined. This CDR3 is built from 14 residues. V shed 1 base and J shed 3 bases, with 9 bases lying between them. CDR1 MGHDK and CDR2 SYGVNS come from the germline V gene. CDR3 region: CASSEFSREETQYF. The CDR3, as DNA: TGTGCCAGCAGTGAATTTAGCCGCGAAGAGACCCAGTACTTC.

This clone was detected ten times or more. J is TRBJ1-5 and V is TRBV2; 8 bases map to TRBD1. This CDR3 spans 15 amino acids. V was pared by 6 bases and J by 5 bases, with 9 bases of the junction left unmatched. Germline V gene data show CDR1 as SNHLY and CDR2 as FYNNEI. In DNA form, the CDR3 reads TGTGCCAGCAGCGCTCGGACAGGGCGGGATCAGCCCCAGCATTTT. This sequence encodes CASSARTGRDQPQHF. Full variable domain (outside the CDR3, taken from reference TRBV2 and TRBJ1-5): EPEVTQTPSHQVTQMGQEVILRCVPISNHLYFYWYRQILGQKVEFLVSFYNNEISEKSEIFDDQFSVERPDGSNFTLKIRSTKLEDSAMYFCASSARTGRDQPQHFGDGTRLSIL.

At least ten counts were recorded for this clone. The chain links TRBV5-1 to TRBJ2-7; 9 nucleotides align to TRBD1. The trim removed 0 bases at V and 2 bases at J, leaving 3 bases unmatched. The germline V gene has CDR1 SGHRS and CDR2 YFSETQ. This CDR3 spans 15 amino acids. CDR3 DNA sequence: TGCGCCAGCAGCTTGGGCGGGACAGGGCCCTACGAGCAGTACTTC. It specifies CASSLGGTGPYEQYF.

This clone was counted at least ten times. This chain uses TRBV15 with TRBJ1-1; D unresolved. From germline, CDR1 is LNHNV and CDR2 YYDKDF (reference sequence). The length of the CDR3 is 15 residues. V was trimmed by 0 bases and J by 0 bases, leaving 8 bases between them. CDR3 nucleotide sequence: TGTGCCACCAGCAGAGAAAGACAAATGAACACTGAAGCTTTCTTT. Amino acid sequence: CATSRERQMNTEAFF.

This clone was detected ten times or more. The V gene is TRBV30, the J gene TRBJ2-7; TRBD1 aligns across 8 bases. Losses at the gene ends were 1 base for V and 2 bases for J; bases not matched to a gene: 4. CDR1 and CDR2 from the germline V gene are GTSNPN and SVGIG (reference sequence). The CDR3 has 14 amino acids. CDR3: CAWSAYRGTYEQYF. Written as DNA, the CDR3 is TGTGCCTGGAGTGCTTACAGGGGGACCTACGAGCAGTACTTC.

This clone was counted ten times or more. The CDR3 DNA reads TGTGCCAGCAGCTTAGGCCCGACAGGGGTCTTTGAAGCTTTCTTT. This gives the protein CASSLGPTGVFEAFF. V is TRBV7-9 and J is TRBJ1-1; 8 nucleotides agree with TRBD1. Germline V gene data show CDR1 as SEHNR and CDR2 as FQNEAQ (reference sequence). J gave up 7 bases and V 1 base, and 8 bases lay outside the gene matches. This CDR3 comprises 15 residues.

Many counts were recorded for this clone. The chain employs TRBV5-5 and TRBJ2-7; no definite D call. The CDR3 spans 15 residues. Germline V CDR1 and CDR2: SGHKS, YYEKEE (reference sequence). With 3 bases removed from V and 4 bases from J, the gap between germline ends came to 17 bases. CDR3: CASSSLSLPLYEQYF. In DNA, the CDR3 is TGTGCCAGCAGCTCCTTGAGTCTACCTCTGTACGAGCAGTACTTC.

This chain connects TRBV27 to TRBJ2-5, with 14 bases lining up with TRBD2. The J call is uncertain, as TRBJ2-7 better fits the DNA end. CDR3 length equals 18 residues. CDR1 and CDR2 (germline): MNHEY, SMNVEV (reference sequence). CDR3 sequence: CASSFRGLAGVSPYEQYF. Here the CDR3 DNA reads TGTGCCAGCAGTTTTAGGGGACTAGCGGGAGTCTCACCCTACGAGCAGTACTTC.

This clone was found many times. This chain joins TRBV6-1 and TRBJ1-4; TRBD1 is a possible D gene (6 bases). The germline V gene has CDR1 MNHNS and CDR2 SASEGT. CDR3 length: 14 amino acids. The germline V and J ends were trimmed by 6 bases and 8 bases, with 16 bases remaining between them. The CDR3 DNA reads TGTGCCAGCAGCCGAGGGGCAGGGGAGGAAAAACTGTTTTTT. Protein sequence: CASSRGAGEEKLFF.

This clone showed up many times. The chain recombines TRBV28 with TRBJ2-7; a possible D gene is TRBD1 (7 bases). The CDR3 is 15 residues long. Germline V lookup: CDR1 MDHEN, CDR2 SYDVKM. Trimming took off 1 base at V and 7 bases at J, with 17 bases between the two ends. The CDR3 reads CASSLFIRTGGEQYF. CDR3 DNA: TGTGCCAGCAGTTTATTCATTCGGACAGGAGGGGAGCAGTACTTC.

This clone showed up many times. The chain links TRBV5-6 to TRBJ2-5; D perhaps matches TRBD2 (6 bases). Between the trimmed V and J ends, which lost 7 bases and 7 bases, there was a span of 14 bases. This CDR3 region has 12 residues. Germline assignment: CDR1 SGHDT and CDR2 YYEEEE. CDR3 region: CASGSGDRTQYF. As DNA, the CDR3 is TGTGCCAGCGGCTCGGGGGACCGGACCCAGTACTTC.